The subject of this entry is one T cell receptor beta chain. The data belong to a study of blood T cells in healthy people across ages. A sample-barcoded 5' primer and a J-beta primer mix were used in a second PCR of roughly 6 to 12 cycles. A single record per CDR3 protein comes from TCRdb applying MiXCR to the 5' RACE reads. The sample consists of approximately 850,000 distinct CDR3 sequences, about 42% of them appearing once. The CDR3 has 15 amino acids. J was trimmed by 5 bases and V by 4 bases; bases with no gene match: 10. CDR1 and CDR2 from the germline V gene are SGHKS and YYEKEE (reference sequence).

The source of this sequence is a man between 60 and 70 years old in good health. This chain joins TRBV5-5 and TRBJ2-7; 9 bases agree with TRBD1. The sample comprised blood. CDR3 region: CASSAIGQGFDEQYF. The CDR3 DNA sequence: TGTGCCAGCAGCGCCATCGGACAGGGGTTCGACGAGCAGTACTTC.